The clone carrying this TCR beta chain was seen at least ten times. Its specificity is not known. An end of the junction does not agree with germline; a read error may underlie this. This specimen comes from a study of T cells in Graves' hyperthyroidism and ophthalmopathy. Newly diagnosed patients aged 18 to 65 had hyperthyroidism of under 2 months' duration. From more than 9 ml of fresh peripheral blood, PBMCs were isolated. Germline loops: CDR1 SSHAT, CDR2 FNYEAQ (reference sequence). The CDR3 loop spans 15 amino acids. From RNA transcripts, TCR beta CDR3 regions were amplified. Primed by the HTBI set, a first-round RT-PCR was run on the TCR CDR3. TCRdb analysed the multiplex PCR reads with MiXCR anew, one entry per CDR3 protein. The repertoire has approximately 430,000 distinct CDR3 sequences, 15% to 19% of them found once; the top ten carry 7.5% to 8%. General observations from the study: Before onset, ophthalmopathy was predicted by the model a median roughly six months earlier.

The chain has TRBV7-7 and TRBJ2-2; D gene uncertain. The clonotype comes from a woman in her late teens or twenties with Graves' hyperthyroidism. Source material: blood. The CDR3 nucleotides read TGTGCTAGCAGCTCGGGTCCGACGAACACCGGGGAGCTGTTTTTT. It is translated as CASSSGPTNTGELFF.